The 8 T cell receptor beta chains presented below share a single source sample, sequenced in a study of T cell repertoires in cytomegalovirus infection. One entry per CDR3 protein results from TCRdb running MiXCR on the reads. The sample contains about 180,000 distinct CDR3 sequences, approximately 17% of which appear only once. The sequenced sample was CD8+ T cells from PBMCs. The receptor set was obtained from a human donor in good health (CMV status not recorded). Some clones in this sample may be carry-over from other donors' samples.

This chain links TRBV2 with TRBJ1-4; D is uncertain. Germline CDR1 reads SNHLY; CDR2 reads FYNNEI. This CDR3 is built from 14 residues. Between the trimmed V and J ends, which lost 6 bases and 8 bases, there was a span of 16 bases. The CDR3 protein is CASSPGFALEKLFF. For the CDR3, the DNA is TGTGCCAGCAGCCCGGGTTTCGCCTTAGAAAAACTGTTTTTT.

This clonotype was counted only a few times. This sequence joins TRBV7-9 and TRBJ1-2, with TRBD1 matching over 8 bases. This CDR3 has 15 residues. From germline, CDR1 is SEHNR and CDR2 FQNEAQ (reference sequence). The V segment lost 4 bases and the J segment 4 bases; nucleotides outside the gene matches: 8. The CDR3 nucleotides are TGTGCCAGCAGCTACGGACAGGGACGGAGCTATGGCTACACCTTC. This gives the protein CASSYGQGRSYGYTF.

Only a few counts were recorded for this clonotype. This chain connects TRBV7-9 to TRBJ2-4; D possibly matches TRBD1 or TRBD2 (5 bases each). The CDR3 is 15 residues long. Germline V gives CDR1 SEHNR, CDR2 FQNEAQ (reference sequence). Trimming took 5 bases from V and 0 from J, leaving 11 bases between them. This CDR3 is CASSTRGEAKNIQYF. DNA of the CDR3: TGTGCCAGCAGCACGAGAGGGGAAGCCAAAAACATTCAGTACTTC.

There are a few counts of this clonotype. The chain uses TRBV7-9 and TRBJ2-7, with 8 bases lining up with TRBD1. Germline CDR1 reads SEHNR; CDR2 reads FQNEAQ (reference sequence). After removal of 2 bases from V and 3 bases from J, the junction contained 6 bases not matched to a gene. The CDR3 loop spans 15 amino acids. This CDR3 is CASSLRTGNFYEQYF. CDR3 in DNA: TGTGCCAGCAGCTTACGGACAGGGAACTTCTACGAGCAGTACTTC.

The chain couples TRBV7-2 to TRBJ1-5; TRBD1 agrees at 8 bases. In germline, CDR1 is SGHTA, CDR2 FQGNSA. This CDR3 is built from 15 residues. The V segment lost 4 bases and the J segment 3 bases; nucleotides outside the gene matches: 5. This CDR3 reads CASSSRTGYNQPQHF. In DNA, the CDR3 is TGTGCCAGCAGCTCCCGGACAGGGTACAATCAGCCCCAGCATTTT.

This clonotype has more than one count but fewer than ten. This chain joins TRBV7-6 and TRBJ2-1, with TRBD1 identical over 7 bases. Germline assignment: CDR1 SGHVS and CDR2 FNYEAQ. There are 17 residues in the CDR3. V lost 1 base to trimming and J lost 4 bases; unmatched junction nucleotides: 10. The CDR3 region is CASSLGLRDSAYNEQFF. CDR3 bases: TGTGCCAGCAGCTTAGGGCTTCGGGACAGTGCTTACAATGAGCAGTTCTTC.

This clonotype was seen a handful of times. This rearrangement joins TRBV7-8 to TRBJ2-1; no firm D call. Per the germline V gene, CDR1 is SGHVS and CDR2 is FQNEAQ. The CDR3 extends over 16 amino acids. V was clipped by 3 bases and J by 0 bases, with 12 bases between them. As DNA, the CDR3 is TGTGCCAGCAGCTTGGACGGCGCGAGCTCCTACAATGAGCAGTTCTTC. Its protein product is CASSLDGASSYNEQFF.

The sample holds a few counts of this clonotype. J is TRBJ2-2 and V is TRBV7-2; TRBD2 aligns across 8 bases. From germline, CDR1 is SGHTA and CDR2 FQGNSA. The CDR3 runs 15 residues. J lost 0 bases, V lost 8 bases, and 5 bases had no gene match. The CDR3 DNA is TGTGCCAGCGACGTAGCGGGATCGAACACCGGGGAGCTGTTTTTT. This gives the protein CASDVAGSNTGELFF.